This entry lists 19 T cell receptor beta chains sequenced from one sample in a study of blood T cells in healthy people across ages. Combining a sample-barcoded 5' primer with a J-beta primer mix, a second PCR ran for roughly 6 to 11 cycles. TCRdb re-called the 5' RACE reads with MiXCR, one entry per CDR3 protein. The top ten clones hold 6.5% to 8.5% of a sample with about 1.4 million distinct CDR3 sequences, roughly 60% of them seen once. Sequencing was performed on blood. Receptor source: a man aged 18 to 30 in good health.

The V and J genes are TRBV20-1 and TRBJ2-1; 12 bases are shared with TRBD2. There are 13 residues in the CDR3. Germline assignment: CDR1 DFQATT and CDR2 SNEGSKA (reference sequence). V lost 6 bases to trimming and J lost 7 bases; unmatched junction nucleotides: 4. CDR3 DNA sequence: TGCAGTGCAACTAGCGGGAGGAAAAATGAGCAGTTCTTC. It codes for CSATSGRKNEQFF.

This chain connects TRBV4-3 to TRBJ2-5, with 10 bases matching TRBD1. The J call may be wrong; the DNA end is better matched by TRBJ2-7. CDR3 length equals 15 residues. Germline values: CDR1 LGHNA, CDR2 YSLEER. The DNA for the CDR3 is TGCGCCAGCAGCCGAGAGACAGGGGGCAGATACGAGCAGTACTTC. Amino acid sequence: CASSRETGGRYEQYF.

On this clonotype itself: Germline is not matched at one junction end, which may reflect a read error. The chain is built from TRBV7-9 and TRBJ2-7; D gene ambiguous. CDR3 length: 14 residues. Per the germline V gene, CDR1 is SEHNR and CDR2 is FQNEAQ (reference sequence). The CDR3 DNA follows: TGTTCCAGCAGCTCCCCATTCTTTGGGGACGAGCAGTACTTC. This gives the protein CSSSSPFFGDEQYF.

A single count supports this clonotype. The chain carries TRBV11-2 and TRBJ2-3; 7 bases are shared with TRBD1. V lost 2 bases to trimming and J lost 0 bases; unmatched junction nucleotides: 14. Germline V gives CDR1 SGHAT, CDR2 FQNNGV. This CDR3 has 19 amino acids. For the CDR3, the DNA is TGTGCCAGCAGCTTATTTAACCGGGACAGAAAACGCAGCACAGATACGCAGTATTTT. Translation gives CASSLFNRDRKRSTDTQYF. The full variable domain, completed using reference TRBV11-2 and TRBJ2-3, is EAGVAQSPRYKIIEKRQSVAFWCNPISGHATLYWYQQILGQGPKLLIQFQNNGVVDDSQLPKDRFSAERLKGVDSTLKIQPAKLEDSAVYLCASSLFNRDRKRSTDTQYFGPGTRLTVL.

This clonotype turned up a few times. The gene calls are TRBV5-1 and TRBJ1-2; 10 nucleotides agree with TRBD1. This CDR3 is built from 13 residues. Trimming cost V 3 bases and J 6 bases; bases outside gene matches: 2. Per germline, CDR1 SGHRS and CDR2 YFSETQ. The CDR3 nucleotides read TGCGCCAGCAGCTCGGGACAGGGGAATGGCTACACCTTC. This sequence encodes CASSSGQGNGYTF.

With regard to this clonotype: At one of its ends the junction is not consistent with the germline gene, which may arise from a read error. The V and J genes are TRBV6-5 and TRBJ1-2; D not resolved. This CDR3 is built from 12 residues. Germline V CDR1 and CDR2: MNHEY, SVGAGI. The CDR3 DNA is TGTGCCAGCCGTTACTCGTCAGATGGCTACACCTTC. This translates into CASRYSSDGYTF.

In its sample, this clonotype was seen a few times. This chain uses TRBV20-1 with TRBJ2-1; D gene uncertain. Germline V gene lookup returns CDR1 DFQATT and CDR2 SNEGSKA (reference sequence). CDR3 length equals 13 residues. With 1 base removed from V and 4 bases from J, the gap between germline ends came to 8 bases. The CDR3 bases are TGCAGTGCTAGAGTGCCCAGATACAATGAGCAGTTCTTC. Amino acids: CSARVPRYNEQFF.

V is TRBV5-5 and J is TRBJ2-3; D is ambiguous. The CDR3 covers 13 residues. The V end lost 4 bases, the J end lost 6 bases, and 12 bases lay between the germline ends. Germline values: CDR1 SGHKS, CDR2 YYEKEE (reference sequence). The DNA of the CDR3 is TGTGCCAGCAGCCCCCTCCCCCGCGATACGCAGTATTTT. Residues: CASSPLPRDTQYF.

The V and J genes are TRBV7-6 and TRBJ2-7; perhaps TRBD1 as D (6 bases). The V end was cut by 4 bases, the J end by 4 bases, with 32 bases between. The CDR3 spans 20 residues. Germline CDR1 reads SGHVS; CDR2 reads FNYEAQ. CDR3 residues: CASSSEDGTKTFRHHYEQYF. For the CDR3, the DNA is TGTGCCAGCAGCTCGGAGGACGGGACAAAAACCTTCCGACATCATTACGAGCAGTACTTC. The variable domain in full, completed from reference TRBV7-6 and TRBJ2-7, reads GAGVSQSPRYKVTKRGQDVALRCDPISGHVSLYWYRQALGQGPEFLTYFNYEAQQDKSGLPNDRFSAERPEGSISTLTIQRTEQRDSAMYRCASSSEDGTKTFRHHYEQYFGPGTRLTVT.

J is TRBJ1-1 and V is TRBV20-1; maybe TRBD1 (5 bases). This CDR3 has 13 residues. V was clipped by 6 bases and J by 4 bases, with 15 bases between them. Per germline, CDR1 DFQATT and CDR2 SNEGSKA (reference sequence). This chain's CDR3 is CSAKKPGPTEAFF. CDR3 sequence (DNA): TGCAGTGCCAAAAAACCAGGGCCCACTGAAGCTTTCTTT.

The chain is built from TRBV7-9 and TRBJ1-5, with a weak D call TRBD1 (5 bases). V was trimmed by 2 bases and J by 6 bases, leaving 14 bases between them. From germline, CDR1 is SEHNR and CDR2 FQNEAQ (reference sequence). This CDR3 is 15 amino acids long. The CDR3 nucleotides read TGTGCCAGCAGCTTAAGTGCAGGGAGTGCTCAGCCCCAGCATTTT. Its translation is CASSLSAGSAQPQHF.

This clonotype has only a few counts. The chain employs TRBV20-1 and TRBJ2-7; 7 nucleotides match TRBD2. V lost 6 bases, J lost 2 bases, and 4 bases stayed unmatched. Germline V gene sequence: CDR1 DFQATT, CDR2 SNEGSKA (reference sequence). The CDR3 runs to 12 residues. Here the CDR3 DNA reads TGCAGTGCGGGGGGGACGACCTACGAGCAGTACTTC. The encoded protein is CSAGGTTYEQYF.

This clonotype has at least ten counts. The gene calls are TRBV20-1 and TRBJ2-3; a possible D gene is TRBD1 (6 bases). CDR1 is DFQATT, CDR2 SNEGSKA, per germline (reference sequence). The CDR3 loop spans 15 amino acids. Trimming cost V 3 bases and J 2 bases, with 15 bases left between them. CDR3 DNA sequence: TGCAGTGCTAGGTTCAGGGGTGTATCCACAGATACGCAGTATTTT. As protein: CSARFRGVSTDTQYF.

This chain uses TRBV28 with TRBJ2-7; D gene uncertain. The V end lost 2 bases, the J end lost 0 bases, and 8 bases lay between the germline ends. CDR1 and CDR2 from the germline V gene are MDHEN and SYDVKM. There are 14 residues in the CDR3. In DNA, the CDR3 is TGTGCCAGCAGTTTAGGGTGGATCTCCTACGAGCAGTACTTC. Its translation is CASSLGWISYEQYF.

This clonotype appeared a few times. The CDR3 DNA is TGCGCCAGCAGACAGGGACTAGCGGGAGAGGGTGAGCAGTTCTTC. Its protein is CASRQGLAGEGEQFF. The genes are TRBV5-1 and TRBJ2-1; 14 bases agree with TRBD2. The CDR3 is made up of 15 amino acids. The V gene end was trimmed by 5 bases and the J gene end by 9 bases; junction bases not matched to a gene: 7. Germline V lookup: CDR1 SGHRS, CDR2 YFSETQ. The full variable domain, in which reference TRBV5-1 and TRBJ2-1 provide the parts outside the CDR3, is KAGVTQTPRYLIKTRGQQVTLSCSPISGHRSVSWYQQTPGQGLQFLFEYFSETQRNKGNFPGRFSGRQFSNSRSEMNVSTLELGDSALYLCASRQGLAGEGEQFFGPGTRLTVL.

The rearrangement links TRBV4-1 to TRBJ2-5; no definite D call. Trimming pared 1 base from V and 5 bases from J, leaving 14 bases between. CDR1 is MGHRA and CDR2 is YSYEKL in the germline V gene. This CDR3 region has 15 residues. The CDR3 sequence: CASSQVGPVVETQYF. As DNA, the CDR3 is TGCGCCAGCAGCCAAGTGGGCCCCGTGGTGGAGACCCAGTACTTC.

Only a few counts were recorded for this clonotype. The chain employs TRBV7-9 and TRBJ2-3; 7 positions agree with TRBD1. This CDR3 is 14 amino acids long. The junction had 4 bases not matched to a gene; V was cut back by 7 bases and J by 0 bases. The germline CDR1 and CDR2 sequences are SEHNR and FQNEAQ (reference sequence). CDR3 sequence: CASKTGISTDTQYF. The CDR3 bases are TGTGCCAGCAAGACAGGGATTAGCACAGATACGCAGTATTTT.

The J gene is TRBJ1-2, the V gene TRBV6-2 or TRBV6-3; a possible D gene is TRBD1 (6 bases). This CDR3 is 14 amino acids long. Germline values: CDR1 MNHEY, CDR2 SVGEGT. The germline V and J ends were trimmed by 7 bases and 8 bases, with 20 bases remaining between them. The CDR3 reads CASKRDPRGEGYTF. In DNA, the CDR3 is TGTGCCAGCAAACGGGACCCCAGGGGAGAAGGCTACACCTTC.

The chain couples TRBV12-3 or TRBV12-4 to TRBJ1-4, with D unclear. The CDR3 consists of 14 residues. V was trimmed by 2 bases and J by 5 bases, leaving 9 bases between them. In DNA, the CDR3 is TGTGCCAGCAGTTTAAACAGCCAGAATGAAAAACTGTTTTTT. Amino acids: CASSLNSQNEKLFF.